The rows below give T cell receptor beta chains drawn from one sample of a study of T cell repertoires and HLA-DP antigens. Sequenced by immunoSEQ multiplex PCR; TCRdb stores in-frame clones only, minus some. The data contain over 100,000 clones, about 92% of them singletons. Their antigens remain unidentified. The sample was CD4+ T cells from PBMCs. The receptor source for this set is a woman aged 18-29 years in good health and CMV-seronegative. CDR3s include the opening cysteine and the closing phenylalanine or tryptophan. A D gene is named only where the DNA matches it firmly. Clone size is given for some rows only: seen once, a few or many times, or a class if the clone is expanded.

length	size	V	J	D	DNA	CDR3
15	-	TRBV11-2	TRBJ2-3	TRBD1	TGTGCCAGCAGCTCTGGACAGGGAATCACAGATACGCAGTATTTT	CASSSGQGITDTQYF
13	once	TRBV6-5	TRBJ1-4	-	TGTGCCAGCAGCCTATCTAGGAAAGAAAAACTGTTTTTT	CASSLSRKEKLFF
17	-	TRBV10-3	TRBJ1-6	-	TGTGCCATCAGTGGTGACAGGCAGGGCTCCTATAATTCACCCCTCCACTTT	CAISGDRQGSYNSPLHF
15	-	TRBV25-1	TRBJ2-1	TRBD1	TGTGCCAGCAGTGACCCCGGGACAGGGTACCATGAGCAGTTCTTC	CASSDPGTGYHEQFF
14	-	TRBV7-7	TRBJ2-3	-	TGTGCTAGCAGCTTAGACTCACGAAGAGATACGCAGTATTTT	CASSLDSRRDTQYF
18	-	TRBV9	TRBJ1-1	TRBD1	TGTGCCAGCAGCGTAGCTACTGGGACAGATTCCATGAACACTGAAGCTTTCTTT	CASSVATGTDSMNTEAFF
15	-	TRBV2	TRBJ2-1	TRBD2	TGTGCCAGCAGGCGAGAGGGACTAGCAAACAATGAGCAGTTCTTC	CASRREGLANNEQFF
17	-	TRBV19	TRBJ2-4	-	TGTGCCAGTACCATGACCGGAAGCTCTGAGGCCAAAAACATTCAGTACTTC	CASTMTGSSEAKNIQYF
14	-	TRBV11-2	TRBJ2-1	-	TGTGCCAGCAGCCCCCGAGCCACTTACAATGAGCAGTTCTTC	CASSPRATYNEQFF
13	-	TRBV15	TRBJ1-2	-	TGTGCCACCAGCAGAGCCCGGATGTCTGGCTACACCTTC	CATSRARMSGYTF
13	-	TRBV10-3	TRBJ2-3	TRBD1	TGTGCCACCAGGACAGGGGGCACAGATACGCAGTATTTT	CATRTGGTDTQYF
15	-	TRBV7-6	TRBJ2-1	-	TGTGCCAGCAGCTCAGGCACCGGGGGCTACAATGAGCAGTTCTTC	CASSSGTGGYNEQFF
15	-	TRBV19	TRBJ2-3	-	TGTGCCAGTAGTGATGTGGGGCCTAGCACAGATACGCAGTATTTT	CASSDVGPSTDTQYF
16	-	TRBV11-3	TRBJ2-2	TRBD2	TGTGCCAGCAGCTTAGATAGCGGGACGGGCACCGGGGAGCTGTTTTTT	CASSLDSGTGTGELFF
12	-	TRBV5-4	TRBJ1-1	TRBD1	TGTGCCAGCAGCTTGACAGGGGGAAGGGCTTTCTTT	CASSLTGGRAFF
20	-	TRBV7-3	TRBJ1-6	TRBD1	TGTGCCAGCAGCTTAACTCCCTGGGACAGTGAGAGAGGGAATAATTCACCCCTCCACTTT	CASSLTPWDSERGNNSPLHF
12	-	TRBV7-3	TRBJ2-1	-	TGTGCCAGCAGCTTATCCGGAAATGAGCAGTTCTTC	CASSLSGNEQFF
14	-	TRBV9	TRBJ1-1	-	TGTGCCAGCAGCGCCGCGGCGGTGAACACTGAAGCTTTCTTT	CASSAAAVNTEAFF
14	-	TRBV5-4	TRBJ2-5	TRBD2	TGTGCCAGCAGCTCGGCTAGCGGGGAAGAGACCCAGTACTTC	CASSSASGEETQYF
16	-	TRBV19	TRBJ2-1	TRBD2	TGTGCCAGTAGTACCTCGGGACTAGCGGGAGGGGATGAGCAGTTCTTC	CASSTSGLAGGDEQFF
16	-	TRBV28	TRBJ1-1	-	TGTGCCAGCAGTTTATATACAGGGATCATGAACACTGAAGCTTTCTTT	CASSLYTGIMNTEAFF
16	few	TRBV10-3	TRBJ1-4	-	TGTGCCATCAGTGAGTCTAGAAGGGAGGGAGCTGAAAAACTGTTTTTT	CAISESRREGAEKLFF
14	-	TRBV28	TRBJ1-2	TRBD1	TGTGCCAGCAGTCCCCGGACAGGTTTTTATGGCTACACCTTC	CASSPRTGFYGYTF
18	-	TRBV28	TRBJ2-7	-	TGTGCCAGCAGTTTCCCTGAGAACTACAGGGCCTTCTCCTACGAGCAGTACTTC	CASSFPENYRAFSYEQYF
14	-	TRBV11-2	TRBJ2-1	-	TGTGCCAGCAGCAAGGGACGATCCTACAATGAGCAGTTCTTC	CASSKGRSYNEQFF
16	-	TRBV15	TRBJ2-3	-	TGTGCCACCAGCCCACCGAGGACAGCGAGCACAGATACGCAGTATTTT	CATSPPRTASTDTQYF
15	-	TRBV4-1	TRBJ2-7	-	TGCGCCAGCAGCCAAGGGGGTAGCGGCACCTACGAGCAGTACTTC	CASSQGGSGTYEQYF
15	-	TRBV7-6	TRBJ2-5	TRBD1	TGTGCCAGCACCCTAGGGACAGGGGCTCGGGAGACCCAGTACTTC	CASTLGTGARETQYF
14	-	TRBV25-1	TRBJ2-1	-	TGTGCCAGCAGTGAAAGGGGGGGGCGAAATGAGCAGTTCTTC	CASSERGGRNEQFF
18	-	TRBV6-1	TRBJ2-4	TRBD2	TGTGCCAGCAGTGCCCCTCAAAGCGGGGCGGGAGCCAAAAACATTCAGTACTTC	CASSAPQSGAGAKNIQYF
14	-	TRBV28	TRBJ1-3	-	TGTGCCAGCAGTTCAGGATTCTCTGGAAACACCATATATTTT	CASSSGFSGNTIYF
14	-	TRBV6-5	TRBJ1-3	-	TGTGCCAGCAAGGACTGGGCCTCTGGAAACACCATATATTTT	CASKDWASGNTIYF
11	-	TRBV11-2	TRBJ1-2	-	TGTGCCAGCAGCTCCGGCGATGGCTACACCTTC	CASSSGDGYTF
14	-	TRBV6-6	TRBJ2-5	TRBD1	TGTGCCAGCAGTTACCCAGGGGGCCAAGAGACCCAGTACTTC	CASSYPGGQETQYF
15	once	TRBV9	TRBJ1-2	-	TGTGCCAGCAGCGTAGGCAGCGGGGCCCGGTATGGCTACACCTTC	CASSVGSGARYGYTF
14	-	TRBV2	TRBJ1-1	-	TGTGCCATTGGACAGTCGGTCGGGCAAACTGAAGCTTTCTTT	CAIGQSVGQTEAFF
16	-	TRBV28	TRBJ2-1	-	TGTGCCAGCAGTGTACCCGGGACAACCCGCAACAATGAGCAGTTCTTC	CASSVPGTTRNNEQFF
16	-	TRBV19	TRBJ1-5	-	TGTGCCAGTAGTATGGGTCGACGGGCGGGCAATCAGCCCCAGCATTTT	CASSMGRRAGNQPQHF
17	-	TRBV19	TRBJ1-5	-	TGTGCCAGTAGTATGGGGGCAGGGCTCTATAGCAATCAGCCCCAGCATTTT	CASSMGAGLYSNQPQHF
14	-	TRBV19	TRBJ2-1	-	TGTGCCAGTAGTATGGCTAGCTCCTACAATGAGCAGTTCTTC	CASSMASSYNEQFF
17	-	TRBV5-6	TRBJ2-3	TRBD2	TGTGCCAGCAGCGGGGGCCTAGCGGGATACGCCACAGATACGCAGTATTTT	CASSGGLAGYATDTQYF
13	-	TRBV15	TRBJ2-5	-	TGTGCCACCAGCAGGGGGTTAGGGGAGACCCAGTACTTC	CATSRGLGETQYF
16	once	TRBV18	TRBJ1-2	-	TGTGCCAGCTCACTAAATATCGACAGTCCCAACTATGGCTACACCTTC	CASSLNIDSPNYGYTF
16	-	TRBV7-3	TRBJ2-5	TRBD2	TGTGCCAGCAGCTTAACGGCGGGAGGGCCCACAGAGACCCAGTACTTC	CASSLTAGGPTETQYF
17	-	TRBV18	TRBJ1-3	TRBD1	TGTGCCAGCTCACACTGGGACAGTTCCCTCTCTGGAAACACCATATATTTT	CASSHWDSSLSGNTIYF
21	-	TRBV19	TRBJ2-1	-	TGTGCCAGTAGCTGGGACTCAGTAGGGTTAGCCTTGGGTGTAGCAATCAATGAGCAGTTCTTC	CASSWDSVGLALGVAINEQFF
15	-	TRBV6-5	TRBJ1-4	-	TGTGCCAGCAGTGTCAGAACGGGGTCTAATGAAAAACTGTTTTTT	CASSVRTGSNEKLFF
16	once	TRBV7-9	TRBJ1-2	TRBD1	TGTGCCAGCAGCTTGGGACAGGAAAGACGACTCTATGGCTACACCTTC	CASSLGQERRLYGYTF
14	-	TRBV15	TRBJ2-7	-	TGTGCCACCAGCAGAGATCTGGTGGCTTACGAGCAGTACTTC	CATSRDLVAYEQYF
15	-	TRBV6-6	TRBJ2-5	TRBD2	TGTGCCAGCAGCAGCGGACTAGCGTCTCAAGAGACCCAGTACTTC	CASSSGLASQETQYF
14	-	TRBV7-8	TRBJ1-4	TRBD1	TGTGCCAGCAGCCATTTTGGGACAGGTGAAAAACTGTTTTTT	CASSHFGTGEKLFF